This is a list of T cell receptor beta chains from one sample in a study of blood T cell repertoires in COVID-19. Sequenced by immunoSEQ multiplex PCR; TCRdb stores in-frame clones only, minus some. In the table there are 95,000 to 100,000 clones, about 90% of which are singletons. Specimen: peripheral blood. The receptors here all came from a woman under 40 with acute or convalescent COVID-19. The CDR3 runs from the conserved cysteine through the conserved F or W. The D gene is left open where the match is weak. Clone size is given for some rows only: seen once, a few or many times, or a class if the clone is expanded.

CASSHQGSYEQYF	TGTGCCAGCAGTCACCAGGGTTCCTACGAGCAGTACTTC	NA	TRBV27	TRBJ2-7	NA
CASSDSPGGGYEQYF	TGTGCCAGTAGTGATTCGCCAGGGGGTGGCTACGAGCAGTACTTC	TRBD1	TRBV19	TRBJ2-7	NA
CASSPGTGISSYNEQFF	TGTGCCAGTAGTCCCGGGACAGGGATCAGCTCCTACAATGAGCAGTTCTTC	TRBD1	TRBV19	TRBJ2-1	NA
CASSLESGTLMNTEAFF	TGCGCCAGCAGCTTGGAGTCCGGGACACTAATGAACACTGAAGCTTTCTTT	NA	TRBV5-1	TRBJ1-1	NA
CASTVGGDTGTDTQYF	TGTGCCAGCACCGTGGGGGGGGACACGGGCACAGATACGCAGTATTTT	NA	TRBV9	TRBJ2-3	NA
CASSEIRLNTGELFF	TGTGCCAGCAGTGAAATCAGACTCAACACCGGGGAGCTGTTTTTT	NA	TRBV6-1	TRBJ2-2	NA
CASSLVGGNTEAFF	TGCGCCAGCAGCTTGGTCGGTGGGAACACTGAAGCTTTCTTT	NA	TRBV5-1	TRBJ1-1	NA
CASSRTGDNSPLHF	TGTGCCAGCAGCCGGACAGGGGATAATTCACCCCTCCACTTT	TRBD1	TRBV7-9	TRBJ1-6	NA
CASSLGLYNEQFF	TGTGCCAGCAGCTTGGGACTATACAATGAGCAGTTCTTC	TRBD2	TRBV7-2	TRBJ2-1	NA
CASSLAISGNTIYF	TGTGCCAGCAGCTTAGCCATCTCTGGAAACACCATATATTTT	NA	TRBV11-2	TRBJ1-3	once
CASSLAWRDSYNSPLHF	TGTGCCAGCAGCTTGGCCTGGAGAGACTCCTATAATTCACCCCTCCACTTT	NA	TRBV5-6	TRBJ1-6	NA
CATSDVDRGLYNEQFF	TGTGCCACCAGTGATGTCGACAGGGGCCTCTACAATGAGCAGTTCTTC	TRBD1	TRBV24-1	TRBJ2-1	NA
CASSLEPGASTDTQYF	TGTGCCAGCAGCTTAGAACCAGGGGCAAGCACAGATACGCAGTATTTT	NA	TRBV7-3	TRBJ2-3	NA
CASSFTGDGYTF	TGTGCCAGCAGCTTTACAGGGGACGGCTACACCTTC	TRBD1	TRBV7-9	TRBJ1-2	NA
CASSYGGTGVADTQYF	TGTGCCAGCAGTTACGGTGGGACAGGGGTAGCAGATACGCAGTATTTT	TRBD1	TRBV6-5	TRBJ2-3	NA
CASSSDGHSAYNEQFF	TGTGCCAGCAGCTCTGATGGACATTCAGCCTACAATGAGCAGTTCTTC	NA	TRBV5-4	TRBJ2-1	NA
CASSPTWFGGIYEQYF	TGTGCCAGCAGTCCCACTTGGTTCGGGGGGATCTACGAGCAGTACTTC	TRBD2	TRBV28	TRBJ2-7	NA
CSVSDTYEQYF	TGCAGCGTCTCGGACACCTACGAGCAGTACTTC	NA	TRBV29-1	TRBJ2-7	NA
CASSVGTVSTGELFF	TGTGCCAGCAGCGTAGGGACAGTGTCCACCGGGGAGCTGTTTTTT	NA	TRBV9	TRBJ2-2	NA
CASSLGPGIDYGYTF	TGTGCCAGCAGCTTAGGACCGGGTATAGACTATGGCTACACCTTC	NA	TRBV7-6	TRBJ1-2	NA
CASRRTGDQPQHF	TGTGCCAGCAGAAGAACCGGGGATCAGCCCCAGCATTTT	NA	TRBV2	TRBJ1-5	few
CASSLEAVPEQYF	TGTGCCAGCAGCTTAGAGGCAGTCCCCGAGCAGTACTTC	NA	TRBV11-2	TRBJ2-7	NA
CSATDVGASYEQYF	TGCAGTGCTACTGATGTAGGGGCCTCCTACGAGCAGTACTTC	NA	TRBV20-1	TRBJ2-7	NA
CASSLVGGQGRSGNTIYF	TGTGCCAGCAGCTTGGTAGGAGGACAGGGACGCTCTGGAAACACCATATATTTT	TRBD1	TRBV5-6	TRBJ1-3	few
CASSQESNRRALGYEQYF	TGTGCCAGCAGCCAAGAGTCTAATCGGCGGGCTTTGGGCTACGAGCAGTACTTC	NA	TRBV4-2	TRBJ2-7	NA
CASSASGTHGYTF	TGTGCCAGCAGCGCGAGCGGGACCCATGGCTACACCTTC	NA	TRBV9	TRBJ1-2	NA
CASSVEGYDYNEQFF	TGTGCCAGCAGCGTAGAGGGGTACGACTACAATGAGCAGTTCTTC	NA	TRBV9	TRBJ2-1	once
CASSEREGGTEAFF	TGTGCCAGCAGTGAGAGGGAAGGAGGCACTGAAGCTTTCTTT	NA	TRBV2	TRBJ1-1	NA
CASIPGTSGADEQFF	TGCGCCAGCATACCTGGTACTAGCGGGGCAGATGAGCAGTTCTTC	TRBD2	TRBV5-1	TRBJ2-1	NA
CASSSSLTEAFF	TGTGCCAGCAGTTCCTCCCTCACTGAAGCTTTCTTT	NA	TRBV28	TRBJ1-1	once
CAWRVSNEQFF	TGTGCCTGGCGAGTCTCCAATGAGCAGTTCTTC	NA	TRBV30	TRBJ2-1	NA
CASSVSGQGKTEAFF	TGTGCCAGCAGCGTATCGGGACAGGGAAAAACTGAAGCTTTCTTT	TRBD1	TRBV7-8	TRBJ1-1	NA
CASSLASETEAFF	TGCGCCAGCAGCTTGGCCTCCGAGACTGAAGCTTTCTTT	NA	TRBV5-1	TRBJ1-1	NA
CASSRSGGGSYNEQFF	TGCGCCAGCAGCCGAAGCGGGGGGGGCTCCTACAATGAGCAGTTCTTC	TRBD2	TRBV4-1	TRBJ2-1	NA
CASSEDTGELFF	TGTGCCAGCAGCGAGGACACCGGGGAGCTGTTTTTT	NA	TRBV2	TRBJ2-2	NA
CASSFRDVSSYNSPLHF	TGTGCCAGCAGTTTCCGGGATGTCAGCTCCTATAATTCACCCCTCCACTTT	NA	TRBV28	TRBJ1-6	once
CASTVDRGALEQYF	TGTGCCAGCACCGTGGACAGGGGGGCACTCGAGCAGTACTTC	TRBD1	TRBV6-5	TRBJ2-7	NA
CASTIGDYGYTF	TGTGCCAGCACCATAGGGGATTATGGCTACACCTTC	NA	TRBV12-3/TRBV12-4	TRBJ1-2	NA
CASRTGYSNQPQHF	TGTGCCAGCAGGACAGGTTATAGCAATCAGCCCCAGCATTTT	NA	TRBV2	TRBJ1-5	NA
CASSLDDSPNTEAFF	TGCGCCAGCAGCTTGGACGATAGCCCGAACACTGAAGCTTTCTTT	NA	TRBV5-1	TRBJ1-1	NA
CASGLGGPGLNEQFF	TGTGCTAGTGGTTTGGGGGGGCCGGGTTTGAATGAGCAGTTCTTC	NA	TRBV12-5	TRBJ2-1	once
CASSFLWYRDRVPEQYF	TGCGCCAGCAGCTTCTTGTGGTATAGGGACAGGGTACCCGAGCAGTACTTC	TRBD1	TRBV4-1	TRBJ2-7	NA
CASSFGAGDYNEQFF	TGCGCCAGCAGCTTCGGGGCGGGGGACTACAATGAGCAGTTCTTC	TRBD2	TRBV5-1	TRBJ2-1	once
CASSVDMSDTQYF	TGTGCCAGCAGCGTAGATATGTCAGATACGCAGTATTTT	NA	TRBV9	TRBJ2-3	NA
CASRGPTTDTEAFF	TGCGCCAGCAGGGGGCCCACGACGGACACTGAAGCTTTCTTT	NA	TRBV4-1	TRBJ1-1	few
CASRPPGQGARDTEAFF	TGTGCCAGCAGACCCCCCGGACAGGGGGCGAGGGACACTGAAGCTTTCTTT	TRBD1	TRBV7-9	TRBJ1-1	NA
CASSLAPGGDYGYTF	TGTGCCAGCAGCTTAGCCCCGGGAGGAGACTATGGCTACACCTTC	NA	TRBV7-6	TRBJ1-2	NA
CASSLAGGYTEAFF	TGCGCCAGCAGCTTGGCAGGGGGTTACACTGAAGCTTTCTTT	TRBD1	TRBV5-1	TRBJ1-1	NA
CSASTGAFGGYTF	TGCAGCGCCTCTACAGGGGCCTTCGGGGGCTACACCTTC	TRBD1	TRBV29-1	TRBJ1-2	few
CASSRRGGGPYEQYF	TGTGCCAGCAGCCGGCGAGGGGGCGGCCCCTACGAGCAGTACTTC	TRBD1	TRBV7-2	TRBJ2-7	NA
CASSSRTGGAREGYTF	TGTGCCAGCAGTTCCAGGACAGGGGGCGCGAGAGAAGGCTACACCTTC	TRBD1	TRBV3-1/TRBV3-2	TRBJ1-2	NA
CSVPRGIEQYF	TGCAGTGTTCCCCGGGGGATCGAGCAGTACTTC	NA	TRBV20-1	TRBJ2-7	NA
CASTPTGSYEQYF	TGTGCCAGCACCCCGACAGGTTCCTACGAGCAGTACTTC	NA	TRBV6-6	TRBJ2-7	NA
CASSQGQGREKLFF	TGTGCCAGCAGCCAGGGACAGGGAAGAGAAAAACTGTTTTTT	TRBD1	TRBV2	TRBJ1-4	NA
CAISERPTEYNSPLHF	TGTGCCATCAGTGAGCGCCCGACTGAGTATAATTCACCCCTCCACTTT	NA	TRBV10-3	TRBJ1-6	NA
CASSQDEDHYEQYF	TGTGCCAGCAGCCAAGACGAGGATCACTACGAGCAGTACTTC	NA	TRBV4-2	TRBJ2-7	NA
CASSTGTGTYEQYF	TGTGCCAGCAGCACCGGGACAGGGACCTACGAGCAGTACTTC	TRBD1	TRBV6-5	TRBJ2-7	once
CASSQGQGYGYTF	TGTGCCAGCAGCCAAGGGCAGGGTTATGGCTACACCTTC	NA	TRBV4-2	TRBJ1-2	NA
CSVSGGDKKEQYF	TGCAGCGTTTCCGGAGGGGATAAGAAGGAGCAGTACTTC	NA	TRBV29-1	TRBJ2-7	NA